Following are 21 T cell receptor beta chains from one sample sequenced in a study of Graves' ophthalmopathy and Graves' hyperthyroidism. Beta-chain TCR CDR3 regions were amplified from RNA transcripts. First-round RT-PCR with HTBI primers preceded a second-round multiplex PCR. TCRdb re-called the multiplex PCR reads with MiXCR, one entry per CDR3 protein. The table shows around 600,000 distinct CDR3 sequences, with over 40% occurring only once. Sequencing used peripheral blood. These receptors were taken from an adult man with Graves' ophthalmopathy.

This chain uses TRBV27 with TRBJ2-6; no reliable D call. V shed 2 bases and J shed 0 bases, with 14 bases lying between them. This CDR3 has 18 amino acids. Per the germline V gene, CDR1 is MNHEY and CDR2 is SMNVEV (reference sequence). The CDR3 here is CASSLRVGLSSGANVLTF. The CDR3 coding sequence is TGTGCCAGCAGTTTAAGGGTCGGCTTAAGCTCTGGGGCCAACGTCCTGACTTTC.

The chain combines TRBV30 with TRBJ1-4, with a weak D call TRBD1 (6 bases). The CDR3 has 14 amino acids. In germline, CDR1 is GTSNPN, CDR2 SVGIG (reference sequence). V was trimmed by 2 bases and J by 7 bases, leaving 14 bases between them. The CDR3 coding sequence is TGTGCCTGGAGTAGGGGAGGGGGTGGTGAAAAACTGTTTTTT. Translation: CAWSRGGGGEKLFF.

In its sample, this clonotype was seen many times. This rearrangement joins TRBV19 to TRBJ1-1; no reliable D call. This CDR3 is 15 amino acids long. Germline V gene lookup returns CDR1 LNHDA and CDR2 SQIVND (reference sequence). Trimming stripped 1 base from V and 0 bases from J, with 9 bases between. The CDR3 loop is CASSIAAGLNTEAFF. The CDR3 DNA is TGTGCCAGTAGTATAGCGGCAGGCTTGAACACTGAAGCTTTCTTT. The full variable domain, with the rest looked up from reference TRBV19 and TRBJ1-1, is DGGITQSPKYLFRKEGQNVTLSCEQNLNHDAMYWYRQDPGQGLRLIYYSQIVNDFQKGDIAEGYSVSREKKESFPLTVTSAQKNPTAFYLCASSIAAGLNTEAFFGQGTRLTVV.

This clonotype was picked up many times. The V call is TRBV29-1, the J call TRBJ2-7; D is tentatively TRBD1 or TRBD2 (5 bases each). The germline gives CDR1 SQVTM, CDR2 ANQGSEA. The CDR3 is made up of 13 amino acids. Trimming stripped 4 bases from V and 6 bases from J, with 16 bases between. CDR3 in DNA: TGCAGCGTTGGGCAAGGGGACCGTACCGAGCAGTACTTC. This translates into CSVGQGDRTEQYF.

The rearrangement links TRBV15 to TRBJ1-4, with D perhaps TRBD1 (6 bases). Germline V lookup: CDR1 LNHNV, CDR2 YYDKDF (reference sequence). The V and J ends lost 1 base and 11 bases respectively, with 20 bases between them. This CDR3 is built from 16 residues. The CDR3 DNA is TGTGCCACCAGCAGAGTAGTACAGGGTGTCGGATGGAAACTGTTTTTT. Its protein is CATSRVVQGVGWKLFF.

The V gene is TRBV9, the J gene TRBJ2-2, with 7 positions matching TRBD2. V trimming: 2 bases; J trimming: 4 bases; junction bases outside the gene matches: 14. From germline, CDR1 is SGDLS and CDR2 YYNGEE. CDR3 size: 18 residues. The DNA of the CDR3 is TGTGCCAGCAGCGTTGGGGGGGGTTCTCGTGTTAGCACCGGGGAGCTGTTTTTT. Protein product: CASSVGGGSRVSTGELFF.

This clonotype was picked up a small number of times. The chain uses TRBV7-9 and TRBJ2-7, with D unresolved. V was shortened by 5 bases and J by 3 bases, with 8 bases between the two germline ends. The CDR3 loop spans 12 amino acids. Germline lookup yields CDR1 SEHNR and CDR2 FQNEAQ (reference sequence). In DNA form, the CDR3 reads TGTGCCAGCAGCCCCCCCGACTACGAGCAGTACTTC. Translated: CASSPPDYEQYF.

To note about this clonotype: An end of the junction does not agree with germline; a read error may underlie this. DNA of the CDR3: TGTGCCAGCACCTTATGGGGACTAAACACTGAAGCTTTCTTT. The encoded protein is CASTLWGLNTEAFF. This rearrangement joins TRBV11-3 to TRBJ1-1, with D possibly being TRBD1 (5 bases). This CDR3 region has 14 residues. Per germline, CDR1 SGHNT and CDR2 YENEEA.

The chain carries TRBV19 and TRBJ1-4, with 8 bases lining up with TRBD1. CDR1 LNHDA and CDR2 SQIVND come from the germline V gene (reference sequence). The CDR3 runs to 15 residues. V was clipped by 7 bases and J by 8 bases; unmatched bases: 12. The CDR3 protein is CASTEPRQGKEKLFF. In nucleotides, the CDR3 is TGTGCCAGTACCGAACCGAGACAGGGGAAAGAAAAACTGTTTTTT.

This chain joins TRBV25-1 and TRBJ1-4; 7 nucleotides align to TRBD1. J lost 5 bases, V lost 7 bases, and 10 bases had no gene match. This CDR3 is 15 amino acids long. Germline V lookup: CDR1 MGHDK, CDR2 SYGVNS. CDR3 amino acids: CASIPPGTENEKLFF. DNA of the CDR3: TGTGCCAGCATCCCGCCCGGGACAGAGAATGAAAAACTGTTTTTT.

This clonotype appeared a single time. The chain carries TRBV2 and TRBJ2-5; 7 bases map to TRBD2. Germline V gene data show CDR1 as SNHLY and CDR2 as FYNNEI. With 5 bases clipped from V and 2 bases from J, the junction kept 5 bases outside the gene matches. The CDR3 is 14 residues long. CDR3 in DNA: TGTGCCAGCAGTCCCCGGGGGGTGCAAGAGACCCAGTACTTC. Its protein product is CASSPRGVQETQYF.

This clonotype was seen ten or more times. This chain links TRBV5-1 with TRBJ2-7; D gene uncertain. Germline V gene data show CDR1 as SGHRS and CDR2 as YFSETQ. The V end was cut by 4 bases, the J end by 2 bases, with 7 bases between. The CDR3 is 12 residues long. The CDR3 protein is CASSDPPYEQYF. Written as DNA, the CDR3 is TGCGCCAGCAGCGACCCTCCCTACGAGCAGTACTTC. Together with reference TRBV5-1 and TRBJ2-7, the CDR3 gives the full variable domain: KAGVTQTPRYLIKTRGQQVTLSCSPISGHRSVSWYQQTPGQGLQFLFEYFSETQRNKGNFPGRFSGRQFSNSRSEMNVSTLELGDSALYLCASSDPPYEQYFGPGTRLTVT.

This clonotype was observed many times. The rearrangement joins TRBV5-6 to TRBJ1-5; D call uncertain. CDR1 and CDR2 (germline): SGHDT, YYEEEE. This CDR3 is built from 15 residues. V lost 0 bases and J lost 3, with 10 bases in between. The CDR3 DNA sequence: TGTGCCAGCAGCTTGGTAGCCGCAAACAATCAGCCCCAGCATTTT. It codes for CASSLVAANNQPQHF.

The J gene is TRBJ2-7, the V gene TRBV5-4; no clear D. Germline CDR1 is SGHNT and CDR2 is YYREEE (reference sequence). V was cut by 0 bases and J by 3 bases, with 7 bases left in between. CDR3 length: 13 residues. The CDR3: CASSLAGHYEQYF. For the CDR3, the DNA is TGTGCCAGCAGCTTGGCCGGGCACTACGAGCAGTACTTC. Based on the CDR3 plus reference TRBV5-4 and TRBJ2-7, the full variable domain is ETGVTQSPTHLIKTRGQQVTLRCSSQSGHNTVSWYQQALGQGPQFIFQYYREEENGRGNFPPRFSGLQFPNYSSELNVNALELDDSALYLCASSLAGHYEQYFGPGTRLTVT.

The table lists this clonotype with a few counts. This chain links TRBV29-1 with TRBJ2-7; 10 positions agree with TRBD2. Per germline, CDR1 SQVTM and CDR2 ANQGSEA. CDR3 size: 15 residues. J gave up 3 bases and V 0 bases, and 5 bases lay outside the gene matches. Here the CDR3 DNA reads TGCAGCGTTGAAGATCAGGCTAGCGGGAGCTACGAGCAGTACTTC. Its protein is CSVEDQASGSYEQYF.

This clonotype came up many times. The V call is TRBV9, the J call TRBJ1-6; 7 positions match TRBD1. CDR1 is SGDLS and CDR2 is YYNGEE in the germline V gene. V lost 0 bases and J lost 10; bases outside the gene matches: 7. The CDR3 sequence is 15 residues long. DNA of the CDR3: TGTGCCAGCAGCGTAGGGGACAGACCTGGGTCACCCCTCCACTTT. Translating gives CASSVGDRPGSPLHF.

The chain employs TRBV5-6 and TRBJ1-1; 8 nucleotides match TRBD1. Trimming took 0 bases from V and 3 from J; bases not matched to a gene: 4. The CDR3 covers 15 residues. Germline V CDR1 and CDR2: SGHDT, YYEEEE. CDR3 bases: TGTGCCAGCAGCTTGGGACAGGGGTTTCACACTGAAGCTTTCTTT. This codes for CASSLGQGFHTEAFF.

Note on this clonotype: A read error is likely, as this CDR3 ends without the conserved phenylalanine or tryptophan. The rearrangement joins TRBV2 to TRBJ2-7; 12 nucleotides align to TRBD1. From germline, CDR1 is SNHLY and CDR2 FYNNEI. This CDR3 comprises 15 residues. The ends lost 2 bases at V and 6 bases at J; junction bases unmatched: 5. The CDR3 is CASSEPGTGGGEQYL. CDR3 sequence (DNA): TGTGCCAGCAGTGAACCCGGGACAGGGGGCGGCGAGCAGTACCTC.

As regards this clonotype: A much larger clonotype is one base distant, so this may be a read error. The rearrangement joins TRBV7-9 to TRBJ2-5, with a tentative D call TRBD2 (6 bases). The CDR3 length is 18 residues. Germline CDR1 is SEHNR and CDR2 is FQNEAQ (reference sequence). CDR3 bases: TGTGCCAGCAGCTTAGGTTATGGAGGGGTTATTATGCAAGAGATCCAGTACTTC. Encoded protein: CASSLGYGGVIMQEIQYF.

Concerning this clonotype: This may stem from a read error, because a much larger clone lies one nucleotide away. The CDR3 region is CAISETRAIYF. CDR3 nucleotides: TGTGCCATCAGTGAAACGAGGGCCATATATTTT. The genes are TRBV10-3 and TRBJ1-3, with D unclear. The germline V gene has CDR1 ENHRY and CDR2 SYGVKD. This CDR3 region has 11 residues. V lost 3 bases to trimming and J lost 11 bases, with 8 bases between them.

The chain carries TRBV10-3 and TRBJ2-5; D might be TRBD1 or TRBD2, each matching 5 bases. V lost 11 bases and J lost 5, with 24 bases in between. The CDR3 spans 15 residues. The germline V gene encodes CDR1 ENHRY and CDR2 SYGVKD. The CDR3 spells CAWSVMRGTGETQYF. CDR3 nucleotide sequence: TGTGCCTGGAGTGTAATGAGGGGCACTGGGGAGACCCAGTACTTC.